The entry below describes one T cell receptor (beta chain). One junction end disagrees with the germline gene, perhaps due to a read error. Time point noted: baseline pretreatment blood. Treatment denoted: 15 Gy SBRT to primary tumor, nephrectomy 4 weeks later. Some clones are missing from TCRdb's copy, which holds only in-frame ones; the method was immunoSEQ multiplex PCR. The sample lists about 140,000 clones, roughly 83% seen once, with under 25% in the top ten. From germline, CDR1 is SGHNT and CDR2 YYREEE (reference sequence). The CDR3 is 13 residues long. The data were taken from a study of radiation and T cells in renal cell carcinoma.

The receptor's source is a woman in her fifties or sixties with renal cell carcinoma. Sequences were derived from blood, sampled from a patient whose treatment included radiotherapy and nephrectomy. The chain is built from TRBV5-4 and TRBJ1-1; tentative D call: TRBD1 (6 bases). DNA of the CDR3: TGTGCCAGCAGCTTCAACAGGGACACCGAAGCTTTCTTT. Translation: CASSFNRDTEAFF.